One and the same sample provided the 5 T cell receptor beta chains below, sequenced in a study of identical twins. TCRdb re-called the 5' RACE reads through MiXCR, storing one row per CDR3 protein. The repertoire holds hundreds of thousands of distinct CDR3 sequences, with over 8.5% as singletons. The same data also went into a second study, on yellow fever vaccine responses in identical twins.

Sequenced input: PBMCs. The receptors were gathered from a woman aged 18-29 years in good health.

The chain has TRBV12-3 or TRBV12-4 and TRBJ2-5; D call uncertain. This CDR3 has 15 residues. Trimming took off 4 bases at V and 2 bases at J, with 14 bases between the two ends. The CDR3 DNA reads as TGTGCCAGCAGTTACCCCGACTCGTTTCAAGAGACCCAGTACTTC. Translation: CASSYPDSFQETQYF.

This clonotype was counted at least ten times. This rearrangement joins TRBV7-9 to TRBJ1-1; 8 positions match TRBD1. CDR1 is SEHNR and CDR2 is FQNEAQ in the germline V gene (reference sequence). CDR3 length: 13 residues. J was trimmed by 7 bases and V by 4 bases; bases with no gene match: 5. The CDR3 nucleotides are TGTGCCAGCAGCTCGCAGGGGGCAGTTGAAGCTTTCTTT. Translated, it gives CASSSQGAVEAFF.

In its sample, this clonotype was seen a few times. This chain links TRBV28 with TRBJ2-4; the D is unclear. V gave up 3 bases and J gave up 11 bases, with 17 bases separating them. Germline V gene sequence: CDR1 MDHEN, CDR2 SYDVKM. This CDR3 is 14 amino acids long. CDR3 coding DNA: TGTGCCAGCAGTTTTAGGTCAGGCGCACCTTTTCAGTACTTC. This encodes CASSFRSGAPFQYF.

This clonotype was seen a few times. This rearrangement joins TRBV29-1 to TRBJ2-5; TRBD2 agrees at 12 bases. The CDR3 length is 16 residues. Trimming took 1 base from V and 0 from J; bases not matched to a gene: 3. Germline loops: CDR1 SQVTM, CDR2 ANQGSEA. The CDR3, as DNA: TGCAGCGTTGAAGGGCTAGCGGGAGGGTACCAAGAGACCCAGTACTTC. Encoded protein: CSVEGLAGGYQETQYF.

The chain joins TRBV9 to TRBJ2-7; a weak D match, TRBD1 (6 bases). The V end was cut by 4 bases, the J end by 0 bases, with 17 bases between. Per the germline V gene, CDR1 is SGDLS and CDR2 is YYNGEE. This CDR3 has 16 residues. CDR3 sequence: CASSPRTDWGSYEQYF. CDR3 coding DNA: TGTGCCAGCAGCCCGAGGACAGACTGGGGCTCCTACGAGCAGTACTTC. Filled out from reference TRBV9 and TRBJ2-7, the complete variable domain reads DSGVTQTPKHLITATGQRVTLRCSPRSGDLSVYWYQQSLDQGLQFLIQYYNGEERAKGNILERFSAQQFPDLHSELNLSSLELGDSALYFCASSPRTDWGSYEQYFGPGTRLTVT.